This TCR beta chain comes out of a study of blood T cell repertoires in COVID-19. About the study: Donors in the United States, Italy and Spain gave samples during acute or convalescent COVID-19. The cDNA or gDNA used as material had been derived from T cells, B-cell-depleted T cells, or PBMCs.

Only one count was recorded for this clone. Study processing details: The authors estimated nucleated cell counts from reference gene primer amplification. The assay was immunoSEQ multiplex PCR, and TCRdb's table has in-frame clones only and misses some. The V and J calls and clone size come from that table; D and trimming were worked out from the DNA. Among over 200,000 clones listed, roughly 76% were seen once. Material for sequencing was peripheral blood. The clonotype originates from a human donor in a cohort sampled during active COVID-19.

The CDR3 region is CASGLGAGRTEAFF. The CDR3 DNA reads as TGTGCCAGCGGACTTGGGGCGGGGAGAACTGAAGCTTTCTTT. This rearrangement joins TRBV28 to TRBJ1-1; the D gene is possibly TRBD1 (5 bases). The V gene lost 8 bases and the J gene lost 5 bases, with 18 bases spanning the gap. CDR3 length: 14 residues. The germline CDR1 and CDR2 sequences are MDHEN and SYDVKM.